Following are 21 T cell receptor beta chains from one sample sequenced in a study of shared clonotypes between healthy human individuals. The method was immunoSEQ multiplex PCR; TCRdb's version includes in-frame clones alone and lacks a portion of them. The sample contains approximately 2,300,000 clones, 85% to 95% of which appear only once. The specimen was naive CD4+ T cells from PBMCs. Subset described: CD45RA+ positively selected. The receptors were sampled from a man aged 18 to 29 in good health. Some clones in this sample may be carry-over from other donors' samples.

J is TRBJ1-2 and V is TRBV9; unclear D gene. The CDR3 runs 13 residues. Germline loops: CDR1 SGDLS, CDR2 YYNGEE. The V end lost 0 bases, the J end lost 6 bases, and 9 bases lay between the germline ends. The CDR3, as DNA: TGTGCCAGCAGCGTAGGCCGATCGGATGGCTACACCTTC. Its protein product is CASSVGRSDGYTF.

V and J are TRBV30 and TRBJ2-1; 11 bases map to TRBD2. Trimming removed 8 bases from V and 0 bases from J; junction bases left unmatched: 12. CDR3 length equals 17 residues. Looked up from germline, CDR1 is GTSNPN and CDR2 is SVGIG (reference sequence). The CDR3 nucleotides read TGTGCCACACCCCGGGGACTAGCGGCCCGCTCCTACAATGAGCAGTTCTTC. Translation: CATPRGLAARSYNEQFF.

This chain joins TRBV7-9 and TRBJ1-4; tentative D call: TRBD1 (5 bases). This CDR3 is 12 amino acids long. V lost 5 bases, J lost 5 bases, and 6 bases lay in between. Germline CDR1 is SEHNR and CDR2 is FQNEAQ (reference sequence). CDR3 coding DNA: TGTGCCAGCAGCGGGGGGAATGAAAAACTGTTTTTT. Its protein is CASSGGNEKLFF.

This clone came up once. This sequence joins TRBV15 and TRBJ1-5; D gene ambiguous. Trimming stripped 5 bases from V and 3 bases from J, with 11 bases between. The CDR3 spans 14 residues. Germline V CDR1 and CDR2: LNHNV, YYDKDF (reference sequence). The DNA of the CDR3 is TGTGCCACCAGCTGGTCACAGTTCAATCAGCCCCAGCATTTT. Protein: CATSWSQFNQPQHF. The full variable domain, its missing parts supplied by reference TRBV15 and TRBJ1-5, is DAMVIQNPRYQVTQFGKPVTLSCSQTLNHNVMYWYQQKSSQAPKLLFHYYDKDFNNEADTPDNFQSRRPNTSFCFLDIRSPGLGDTAMYLCATSWSQFNQPQHFGDGTRLSIL.

The chain couples TRBV5-1 to TRBJ2-3; 11 bases agree with TRBD2. The CDR3 is 15 residues long. V trimming: 4 bases; J trimming: 6 bases; junction bases outside the gene matches: 7. CDR1 is SGHRS and CDR2 is YFSETQ in the germline V gene. CDR3 protein: CASSAGLAVLDTQYF. CDR3 nucleotides: TGCGCCAGCAGCGCGGGACTAGCGGTCCTTGATACGCAGTATTTT. Full variable domain (remainder filled in from reference TRBV5-1 and TRBJ2-3): KAGVTQTPRYLIKTRGQQVTLSCSPISGHRSVSWYQQTPGQGLQFLFEYFSETQRNKGNFPGRFSGRQFSNSRSEMNVSTLELGDSALYLCASSAGLAVLDTQYFGPGTRLTVL.

This clone was recorded only once. For the CDR3, the DNA is TGCAGCGTTGAAGATCACGTGGGACAGGACGGCCGGTCTGTAACCCAGTACTTC. It codes for CSVEDHVGQDGRSVTQYF. The gene calls are TRBV29-1 and TRBJ2-5, with 8 positions matching TRBD1. CDR3 length: 18 residues. Germline V gene sequence: CDR1 SQVTM, CDR2 ANQGSEA. V shed 0 bases, J shed 8 bases, and the junction held 20 bases outside the gene matches.

This chain uses TRBV7-2 with TRBJ2-7, with a possible D match to TRBD1 (5 bases). The CDR3 loop spans 15 amino acids. Germline V lookup: CDR1 SGHTA, CDR2 FQGNSA. V was cut by 1 base and J by 5 bases, with 15 bases left in between. In nucleotides, the CDR3 is TGTGCCAGCAGCTTAGTGGCAGGGCAGATCGACGAGCAGTACTTC. Encoded protein: CASSLVAGQIDEQYF.

The chain's CDR3 is CSALGTVDNYGYTF. The DNA of the CDR3 is TGCAGCGCACTAGGGACAGTCGATAACTATGGCTACACCTTC. The chain couples TRBV29-1 to TRBJ1-2; TRBD1 aligns across 7 bases. V was clipped by 7 bases and J by 1 base; unmatched bases: 9. Germline V gene sequence: CDR1 SQVTM, CDR2 ANQGSEA. The CDR3 loop spans 14 amino acids.

V usage is TRBV30 and J usage is TRBJ2-3; tentative D call: TRBD1 (6 bases). Trimming took 0 bases from V and 2 from J, leaving 9 bases between them. Germline assignment: CDR1 GTSNPN and CDR2 SVGIG (reference sequence). CDR3 length equals 14 residues. DNA of the CDR3: TGTGCCTGGAGTGTACGGGACATCACAGATACGCAGTATTTT. Its translation: CAWSVRDITDTQYF.

As regards this clone: Other DNA sequences within the sample encode an identical CDR3. This chain connects TRBV5-1 to TRBJ2-7; D unclear. The CDR3 covers 14 residues. The germline V gene has CDR1 SGHRS and CDR2 YFSETQ. The V and J ends lost 0 bases and 2 bases respectively, with 9 bases between them. This CDR3 is CASSLAGVPYEQYF. The CDR3 DNA reads TGCGCCAGCAGCTTGGCTGGGGTCCCCTACGAGCAGTACTTC.

The chain employs TRBV6-5 and TRBJ1-2; D remains ambiguous. The CDR3 totals 12 residues. The V end lost 6 bases, the J end lost 2 bases, and 7 bases lay between the germline ends. Per the germline V gene, CDR1 is MNHEY and CDR2 is SVGAGI. The CDR3 DNA reads as TGTGCCAGCAGGATAGGGAACTATGGCTACACCTTC. Translation gives CASRIGNYGYTF.

The rearrangement links TRBV11-2 to TRBJ2-5; 11 bases are shared with TRBD1. V shed 4 bases, J shed 4 bases, and the junction held 11 bases outside the gene matches. The CDR3 sequence is 17 residues long. Germline CDR1 and CDR2: SGHAT and FQNNGV. CDR3 amino acids: CASSWQPGTGGGETQYF. The CDR3 bases are TGTGCCAGCAGCTGGCAACCCGGGACAGGGGGAGGAGAGACCCAGTACTTC.

A word on this clone: Other DNA variants within this sample encode the same CDR3. CDR3 residues: CASSESGTGAGYTF. The DNA of the CDR3 is TGTGCCAGCAGTGAGTCGGGGACAGGTGCTGGCTACACCTTC. The chain employs TRBV2 and TRBJ1-2; 8 bases align to TRBD1. This CDR3 has 14 amino acids. Per the germline V gene, CDR1 is SNHLY and CDR2 is FYNNEI. J was trimmed by 7 bases and V by 3 bases; bases with no gene match: 7.

This chain joins TRBV27 and TRBJ1-1; perhaps TRBD1 as D (6 bases). The CDR3 spans 15 residues. Germline CDR1 is MNHEY and CDR2 is SMNVEV (reference sequence). The germline V and J ends were trimmed by 1 base and 5 bases, with 14 bases remaining between them. The CDR3 nucleotides are TGTGCCAGCAGTTTATATAACAGGGTTGGGACTGAAGCTTTCTTT. Protein product: CASSLYNRVGTEAFF.

This rearrangement joins TRBV5-3 to TRBJ1-5; weak D call: TRBD1 (5 bases). TRBV5-3 is noted as an ORF with a role that remains uncertain. Trimming took 2 bases from V and 5 from J, leaving 23 bases between them. There are 18 residues in the CDR3. Here the CDR3 DNA reads TGTGCCAGAAGCTTACCTCGCAGGGAGGCTCAACTCTATCAGCCCCAGCATTTT. Its protein is CARSLPRREAQLYQPQHF.

This clone showed up just once. V is TRBV9 and J is TRBJ1-2; 9 bases agree with TRBD1. The CDR3 contains 15 residues. From germline, CDR1 is SGDLS and CDR2 YYNGEE. J lost 7 bases, V lost 3 bases, and 10 bases had no gene match. For the CDR3, the DNA is TGTGCCAGCAGCGAGCGAGGGGACAGGGATAGTGGCTACACCTTC. Protein product: CASSERGDRDSGYTF.

This clone has only one observation. The genes are TRBV6-1 and TRBJ1-1, with D possibly matching TRBD1 (5 bases). CDR1 is MNHNS and CDR2 is SASEGT in the germline V gene. V was cut by 7 bases and J by 3 bases, with 12 bases left in between. CDR3 size: 13 residues. DNA of the CDR3: TGTGCCAGCACTTGGGACGGGTACACTGAAGCTTTCTTT. Amino acid sequence: CASTWDGYTEAFF.

This clone was counted once. The chain links TRBV6-6 to TRBJ1-2; 9 bases fit TRBD1. V shed 5 bases and J 4 bases; nucleotides not matched to a gene: 11. In germline, CDR1 is MNHNY, CDR2 SVGAGI (reference sequence). The CDR3 has 16 residues. The CDR3 region has the DNA TGTGCCAGCAGTCCCCGACAGGGGGGCGTCCCCTATGGCTACACCTTC. It yields the protein CASSPRQGGVPYGYTF.

This chain joins TRBV28 and TRBJ2-5, with 13 positions matching TRBD2. There are 16 residues in the CDR3. The V segment lost 5 bases and the J segment 9 bases; nucleotides outside the gene matches: 12. Germline-derived CDR1 and CDR2 are MDHEN and SYDVKM. In nucleotides, the CDR3 is TGTGCCAGCAGTGCACAACTAGCGGGAGGGGGCCGGGCCCAGTACTTC. Translating it yields CASSAQLAGGGRAQYF.

The table lists this clone with a count of one. The sample contains more than one DNA sequence encoding this CDR3. This rearrangement joins TRBV6-1 to TRBJ1-2; 12 nucleotides agree with TRBD1. Germline lookup yields CDR1 MNHNS and CDR2 SASEGT. The CDR3 is 14 amino acids. V trimming: 6 bases; J trimming: 2 bases; junction bases outside the gene matches: 1. CDR3 sequence reads: CASSGTGGNYGYTF. DNA of the CDR3: TGTGCCAGCAGCGGGACAGGGGGCAACTATGGCTACACCTTC.

This chain joins TRBV2 and TRBJ1-1; possibly TRBD1 for D (5 bases). The ends were cut back, 4 bases at V and 1 base at J, with 13 bases in the middle. This CDR3 region has 15 residues. From germline, CDR1 is SNHLY and CDR2 FYNNEI. This chain's CDR3 is CASSAAGLPNTEAFF. The DNA for the CDR3 is TGTGCCAGCAGTGCGGCAGGGCTCCCGAACACTGAAGCTTTCTTT.